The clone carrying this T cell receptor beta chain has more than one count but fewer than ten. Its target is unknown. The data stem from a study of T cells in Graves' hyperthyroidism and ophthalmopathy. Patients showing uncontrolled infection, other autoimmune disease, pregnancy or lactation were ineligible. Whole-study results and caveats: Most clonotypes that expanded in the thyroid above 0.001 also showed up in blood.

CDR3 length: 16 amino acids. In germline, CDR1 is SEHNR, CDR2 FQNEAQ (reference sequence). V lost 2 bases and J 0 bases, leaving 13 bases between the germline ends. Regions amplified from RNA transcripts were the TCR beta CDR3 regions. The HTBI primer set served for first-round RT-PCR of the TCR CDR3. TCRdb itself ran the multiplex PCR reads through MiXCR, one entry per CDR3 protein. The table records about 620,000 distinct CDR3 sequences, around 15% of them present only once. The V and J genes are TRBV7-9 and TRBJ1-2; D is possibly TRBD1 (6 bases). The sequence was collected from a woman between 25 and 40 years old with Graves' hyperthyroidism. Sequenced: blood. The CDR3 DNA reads TGTGCCAGCAGCTTATTACCTGGACAGACTAACTATGGCTACACCTTC. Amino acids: CASSLLPGQTNYGYTF. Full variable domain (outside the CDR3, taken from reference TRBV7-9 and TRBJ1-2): DTGVSQNPRHKITKRGQNVTFRCDPISEHNRLYWYRQTLGQGPEFLTYFQNEAQLEKSRLLSDRFSAERPKGSFSTLEIQRTEQGDSAMYLCASSLLPGQTNYGYTFGSGTRLTVV.